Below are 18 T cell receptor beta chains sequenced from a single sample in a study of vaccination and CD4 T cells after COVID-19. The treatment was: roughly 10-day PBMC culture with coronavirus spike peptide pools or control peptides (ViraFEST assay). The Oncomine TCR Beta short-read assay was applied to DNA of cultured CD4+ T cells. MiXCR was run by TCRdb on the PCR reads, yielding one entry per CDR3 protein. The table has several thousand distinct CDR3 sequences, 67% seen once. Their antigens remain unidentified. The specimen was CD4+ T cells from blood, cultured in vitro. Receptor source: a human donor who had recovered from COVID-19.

The CDR3 DNA sequence: TGTGCCACCAGCCCCTTGGGACTAGCGGGGGGGCCCGGGGAGCTGTTTTTT. It encodes CATSPLGLAGGPGELFF. This chain links TRBV15 with TRBJ2-2, with 16 bases fitting TRBD2. The CDR3 has 17 residues. V lost 5 bases and J lost 6; bases outside the gene matches: 6. CDR1 LNHNV and CDR2 YYDKDF come from the germline V gene (reference sequence).

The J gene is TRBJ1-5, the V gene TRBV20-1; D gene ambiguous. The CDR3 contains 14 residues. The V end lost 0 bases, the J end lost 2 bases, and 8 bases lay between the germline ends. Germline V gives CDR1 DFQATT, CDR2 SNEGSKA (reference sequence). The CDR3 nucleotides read TGCAGTGCTAGAGATGGCGGGGGCAATCAGCCCCAGCATTTT. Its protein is CSARDGGGNQPQHF.

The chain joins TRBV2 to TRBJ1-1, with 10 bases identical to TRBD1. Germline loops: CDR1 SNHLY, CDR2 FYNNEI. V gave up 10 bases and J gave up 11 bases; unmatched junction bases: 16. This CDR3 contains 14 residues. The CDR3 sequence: CATNPGQGHPEAFF. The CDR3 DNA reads TGTGCCACTAATCCGGGACAGGGGCACCCAGAGGCTTTCTTT.

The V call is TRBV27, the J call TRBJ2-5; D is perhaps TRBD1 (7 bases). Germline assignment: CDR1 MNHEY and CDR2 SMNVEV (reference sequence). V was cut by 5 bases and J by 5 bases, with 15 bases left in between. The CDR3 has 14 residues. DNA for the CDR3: TGTGCCAGCAGTGGAGGGGGCGCGGGGGAGACCCAGTACTTC. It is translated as CASSGGGAGETQYF.

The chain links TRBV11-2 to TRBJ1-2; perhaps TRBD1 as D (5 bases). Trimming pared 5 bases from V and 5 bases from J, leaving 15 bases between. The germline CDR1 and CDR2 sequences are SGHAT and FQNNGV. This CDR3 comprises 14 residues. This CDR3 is CASSTLGGGYGYTF. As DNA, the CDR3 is TGTGCCAGCAGCACCTTGGGGGGGGGTTATGGCTACACCTTC.

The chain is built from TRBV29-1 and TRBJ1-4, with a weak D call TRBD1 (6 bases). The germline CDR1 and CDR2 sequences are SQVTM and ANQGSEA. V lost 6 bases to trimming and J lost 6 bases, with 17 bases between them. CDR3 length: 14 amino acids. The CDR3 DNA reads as TGCAGCGTCCGTGGGGGCAGGGATGATGAAAAACTGTTTTTT. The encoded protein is CSVRGGRDDEKLFF.

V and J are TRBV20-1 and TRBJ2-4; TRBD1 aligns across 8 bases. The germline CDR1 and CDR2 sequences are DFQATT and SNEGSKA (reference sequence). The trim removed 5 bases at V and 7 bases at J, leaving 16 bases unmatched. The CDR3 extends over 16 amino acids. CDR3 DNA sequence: TGCAGTGCTTTATCTACGGAGACAGGGGCGCGGAACATTCAGTACTTC. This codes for CSALSTETGARNIQYF.

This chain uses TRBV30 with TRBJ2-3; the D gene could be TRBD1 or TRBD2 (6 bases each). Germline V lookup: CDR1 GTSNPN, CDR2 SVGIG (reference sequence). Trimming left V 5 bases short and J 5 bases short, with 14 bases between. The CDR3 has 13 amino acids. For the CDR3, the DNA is TGTGCCTGGGGGGGGCTAGCGAGAGATACGCAGTATTTT. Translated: CAWGGLARDTQYF.

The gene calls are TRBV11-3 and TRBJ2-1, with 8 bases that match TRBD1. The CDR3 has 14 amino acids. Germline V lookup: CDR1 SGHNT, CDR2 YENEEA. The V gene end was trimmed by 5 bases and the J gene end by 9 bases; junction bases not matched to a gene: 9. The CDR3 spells CASSPTTGGTEQFF. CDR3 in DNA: TGTGCCAGCAGCCCAACTACAGGGGGAACTGAGCAGTTCTTC.

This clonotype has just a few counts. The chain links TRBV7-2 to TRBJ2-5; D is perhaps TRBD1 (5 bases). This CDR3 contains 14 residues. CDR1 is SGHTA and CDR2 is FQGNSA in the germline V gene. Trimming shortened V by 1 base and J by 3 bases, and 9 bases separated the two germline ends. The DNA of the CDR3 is TGTGCCAGCAGCTTAGGTGGCAGGGAAGAGACCCAGTACTTC. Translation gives CASSLGGREETQYF.

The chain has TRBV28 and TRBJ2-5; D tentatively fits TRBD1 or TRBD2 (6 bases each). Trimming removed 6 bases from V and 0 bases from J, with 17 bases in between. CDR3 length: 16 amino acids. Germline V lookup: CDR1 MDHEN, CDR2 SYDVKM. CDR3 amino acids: CASRVGGLPYQETQYF. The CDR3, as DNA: TGTGCCAGCAGAGTAGGGGGGCTCCCGTACCAAGAGACCCAGTACTTC.

In DNA, the CDR3 is TGTGCCAGCAGTGGTCAGACCATGAACACTGAAGCTTTCTTT. It translates to CASSGQTMNTEAFF. The J gene is TRBJ1-1, the V gene TRBV2; D remains ambiguous. This CDR3 region has 14 residues. The V end lost 4 bases, the J end lost 0 bases, and 9 bases lay between the germline ends. CDR1 is SNHLY, CDR2 FYNNEI, per germline.

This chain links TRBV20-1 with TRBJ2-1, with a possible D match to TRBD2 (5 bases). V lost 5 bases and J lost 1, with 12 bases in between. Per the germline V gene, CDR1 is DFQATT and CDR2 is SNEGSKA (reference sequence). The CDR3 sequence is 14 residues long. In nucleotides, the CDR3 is TGCAGTGCTTCCGGACTGTCTTCCTACAATGAGCAGTTCTTC. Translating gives CSASGLSSYNEQFF.

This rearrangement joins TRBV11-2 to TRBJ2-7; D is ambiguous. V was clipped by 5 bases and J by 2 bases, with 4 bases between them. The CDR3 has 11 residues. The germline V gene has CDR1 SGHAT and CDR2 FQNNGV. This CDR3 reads CASSKAYEQYF. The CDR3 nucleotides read TGTGCCAGCAGCAAGGCCTACGAGCAGTACTTC.

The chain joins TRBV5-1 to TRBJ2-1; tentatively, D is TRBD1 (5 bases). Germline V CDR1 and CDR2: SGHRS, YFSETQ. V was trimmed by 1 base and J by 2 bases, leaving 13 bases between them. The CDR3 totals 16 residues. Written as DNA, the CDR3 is TGCGCCAGCAGCTTGAGAGGACAAGGCCCCTACAATGAGCAGTTCTTC. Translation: CASSLRGQGPYNEQFF. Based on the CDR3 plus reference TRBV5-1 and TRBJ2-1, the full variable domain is KAGVTQTPRYLIKTRGQQVTLSCSPISGHRSVSWYQQTPGQGLQFLFEYFSETQRNKGNFPGRFSGRQFSNSRSEMNVSTLELGDSALYLCASSLRGQGPYNEQFFGPGTRLTVL.

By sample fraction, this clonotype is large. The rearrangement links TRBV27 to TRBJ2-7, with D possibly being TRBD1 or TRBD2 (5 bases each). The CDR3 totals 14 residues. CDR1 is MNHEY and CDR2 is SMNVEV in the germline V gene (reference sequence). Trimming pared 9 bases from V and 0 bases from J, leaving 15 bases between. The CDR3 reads CASMSGRSSYEQYF. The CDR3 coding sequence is TGTGCCAGTATGTCGGGACGCTCCTCCTACGAGCAGTACTTC.

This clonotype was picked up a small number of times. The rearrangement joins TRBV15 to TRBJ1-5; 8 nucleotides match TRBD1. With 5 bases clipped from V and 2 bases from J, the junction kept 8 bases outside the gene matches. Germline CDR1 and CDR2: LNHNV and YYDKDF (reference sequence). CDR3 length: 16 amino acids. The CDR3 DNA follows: TGTGCCACCAGCTCCCGGACAGGGACGGGCAATCAGCCCCAGCATTTT. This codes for CATSSRTGTGNQPQHF. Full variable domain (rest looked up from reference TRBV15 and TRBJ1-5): DAMVIQNPRYQVTQFGKPVTLSCSQTLNHNVMYWYQQKSSQAPKLLFHYYDKDFNNEADTPDNFQSRRPNTSFCFLDIRSPGLGDTAMYLCATSSRTGTGNQPQHFGDGTRLSIL.

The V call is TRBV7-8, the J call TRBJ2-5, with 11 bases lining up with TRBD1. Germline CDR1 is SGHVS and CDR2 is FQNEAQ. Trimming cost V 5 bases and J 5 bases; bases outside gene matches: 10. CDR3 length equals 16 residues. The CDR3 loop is CASSPLPGQGVETQYF. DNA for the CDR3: TGTGCCAGCAGCCCCTTGCCGGGACAGGGGGTTGAGACCCAGTACTTC.